This T cell receptor beta chain was recorded in a study of beta chain features in type 1 diabetes. Whole-study context: Sorted cells examined across all samples numbered about 110,000,000. Overall study results and limits: TCRB rearrangement may or may not be influenced by HLA type; here this remained unresolved.

Of the isolated RNA, all was reverse transcribed, and so the sequenced material was expressed TCRB transcripts. An average about 3.8 million reads came from naive, central memory and regulatory T cell samples. The repertoire was sequenced with immunoSEQ multiplex PCR; TCRdb's copy has only in-frame clones and lacks some. The repertoire has about 320,000 clones, 14% of them found once; the top ten carry more than 6.5%. This clone has more than one count but fewer than ten. Its antigen is unknown. V dropped 6 bases and J dropped 0 bases, with 11 bases sitting between them. Germline CDR1 reads MDHEN; CDR2 reads SYDVKM. The CDR3 loop spans 14 amino acids.

Sequencing input: central memory CD4+ T cells from blood. The chain couples TRBV28 to TRBJ1-1; D remains unclear. The clonotype originates from a young man in good health. For the CDR3, the DNA is TGTGCCAGCAGCCAAAACCTCCTGAACACTGAAGCTTTCTTT. It codes for CASSQNLLNTEAFF. Combining the CDR3 with reference TRBV28 and TRBJ1-1 gives the whole variable domain DVKVTQSSRYLVKRTGEKVFLECVQDMDHENMFWYRQDPGLGLRLIYFSYDVKMKEKGDIPEGYSVSREKKERFSLILESASTNQTSMYLCASSQNLLNTEAFFGQGTRLTVV.